These 27 T cell receptor beta chains were all obtained from the same sample, sequenced in a study of CD8 T cells in ankylosing spondylitis. Study findings and constraints: A TCR beta motif made of several highly homologous variants seemed typical of ankylosing spondylitis blood.

These TCRs are of unknown antigen specificity. TCRdb re-called the 5' RACE reads through MiXCR, storing one row per CDR3 protein. Seen here are fewer than 500,000 distinct CDR3 sequences, roughly a quarter observed once, and the top ten hold 0.89%. The sample consisted of blood, either unsorted or a sorted T cell fraction (not recorded which). Receptors were obtained from a male donor with ankylosing spondylitis.

This sequence joins TRBV20-1 and TRBJ2-1, with 7 bases matching TRBD2. The CDR3 runs 13 residues. The V and J ends lost 3 bases and 13 bases, in that order; junction bases with no gene match: 12. CDR1 is DFQATT and CDR2 is SNEGSKA in the germline V gene (reference sequence). The CDR3 sequence is CSARVQQRDYQFF. The CDR3 DNA is TGCAGTGCTAGGGTACAGCAGCGGGACTACCAGTTCTTC.

This chain links TRBV12-3 or TRBV12-4 with TRBJ1-1; 7 bases match TRBD1. After removal of 5 bases from V and 0 bases from J, the junction contained 3 bases not matched to a gene. The length of the CDR3 is 14 residues. CDR3 coding DNA: TGTGCCAGCAGTAACAGGGGTATGAACACTGAAGCTTTCTTT. Residues: CASSNRGMNTEAFF.

This clonotype appeared a few times. The rearrangement links TRBV5-1 to TRBJ2-1; 11 positions agree with TRBD2. V lost 2 bases and J lost 7; bases outside the gene matches: 11. The CDR3 contains 17 residues. The germline V gene has CDR1 SGHRS and CDR2 YFSETQ. The CDR3 DNA sequence: TGCGCCAGCAGCTTTAACCTGGTAGCGGGAGGGCCAAATGAGCAGTTCTTC. It encodes CASSFNLVAGGPNEQFF.

The V gene is TRBV29-1, the J gene TRBJ2-7; either TRBD1 or TRBD2 may fit D (7 bases each). Trimming left V 6 bases short and J 6 bases short, with 15 bases between. This CDR3 is 12 amino acids long. Germline CDR1 is SQVTM and CDR2 is ANQGSEA. Here the CDR3 DNA reads TGCAGCGTCCGGTCAGGGGGGGGCGAGCAGTACTTC. Translating gives CSVRSGGGEQYF.

This clonotype was seen a handful of times. This sequence joins TRBV24-1 and TRBJ2-3; 10 nucleotides agree with TRBD1. Germline CDR1 reads KGHDR; CDR2 reads SFDVKD. This CDR3 is 15 amino acids long. Trimming removed 4 bases from V and 6 bases from J; junction bases left unmatched: 6. DNA of the CDR3: TGTGCCACCAGTGACCTCGGACAGGGGGTGGATACGCAGTATTTT. Amino acids: CATSDLGQGVDTQYF.

Only a few counts were recorded for this clonotype. This sequence joins TRBV5-6 and TRBJ1-1; the D gene is possibly TRBD1 (5 bases). V was shortened by 1 base and J by 5 bases, with 12 bases between the two germline ends. The germline V gene has CDR1 SGHDT and CDR2 YYEEEE. CDR3 length: 14 amino acids. The chain's CDR3 is CASSLFTGLTEAFF. Here the CDR3 DNA reads TGTGCCAGCAGCTTGTTTACAGGTTTGACTGAAGCTTTCTTT.

This rearrangement joins TRBV15 to TRBJ2-1; no reliable D call. Germline V gives CDR1 LNHNV, CDR2 YYDKDF (reference sequence). The CDR3 consists of 14 residues. Trimming stripped 11 bases from V and 4 bases from J, with 18 bases between. The CDR3 DNA is TGTGCCGCCGGGCCAAGGGATCTATACAATGAGCAGTTCTTC. Translating it yields CAAGPRDLYNEQFF.

This clonotype turned up a few times. This sequence joins TRBV27 and TRBJ2-5, with D unresolved. The CDR3 has 14 residues. V lost 2 bases to trimming and J lost 6 bases, with 13 bases between them. The germline gives CDR1 MNHEY, CDR2 SMNVEV (reference sequence). DNA of the CDR3: TGTGCCAGCAGTTTAGGGCTTAGGCAACAGACCCAGTACTTC. Protein: CASSLGLRQQTQYF.

This clonotype has more than one count but fewer than ten. The gene calls are TRBV20-1 and TRBJ1-1; TRBD1 might be the D (6 bases). Germline V gene data show CDR1 as DFQATT and CDR2 as SNEGSKA (reference sequence). The germline V and J ends were trimmed by 3 bases and 0 bases, with 14 bases remaining between them. The length of the CDR3 is 15 residues. The CDR3 nucleotides are TGCAGTGCTAGTCGGGCGGGACACATGAACACTGAAGCTTTCTTT. Protein product: CSASRAGHMNTEAFF.

This clonotype was counted at least ten times. The gene calls are TRBV7-8 and TRBJ1-1; D might be TRBD1 (6 bases). The CDR3 is made up of 15 amino acids. Trimming left V 3 bases short and J 0 bases short, with 11 bases between. The V gene's germline CDR1 is SGHVS and CDR2 FQNEAQ. The CDR3 DNA follows: TGTGCCAGCAGCTTGACAGGACAGATGAACACTGAAGCTTTCTTT. It yields the protein CASSLTGQMNTEAFF.

The chain couples TRBV10-1 to TRBJ2-2, with D perhaps matching TRBD1 (6 bases). The CDR3 covers 14 residues. Trimming pared 8 bases from V and 2 bases from J, leaving 12 bases between. Germline V gene sequence: CDR1 WNHNN, CDR2 SYGVQD (reference sequence). In DNA, the CDR3 is TGCGCCAGCCAAACGGACAGTAACACCGGGGAGCTGTTTTTT. Its protein is CASQTDSNTGELFF.

This clonotype was seen only a few times. The V gene is TRBV30, the J gene TRBJ2-1; 9 nucleotides agree with TRBD2. The CDR3 runs 13 residues. Unmatched junction bases numbered 0, after V lost 1 base and J lost 5 bases. CDR1 is GTSNPN and CDR2 is SVGIG in the germline V gene (reference sequence). The CDR3 DNA follows: TGTGCCTGGAGTGGGACTAGCGACAATGAGCAGTTCTTC. It encodes CAWSGTSDNEQFF.

In this sample, this clonotype turned up once. The chain recombines TRBV11-2 with TRBJ2-3; 13 bases are a match to TRBD2. Germline V CDR1 and CDR2: SGHAT, FQNNGV. The CDR3 spans 16 residues. Trimming removed 5 bases from V and 6 bases from J; junction bases left unmatched: 8. Here the CDR3 DNA reads TGTGCCAGCAGCCCTGCACCGACTAGCGGGAGGGATACGCAGTATTTT. Protein: CASSPAPTSGRDTQYF.

This clonotype was seen a few times. This chain joins TRBV3-1 and TRBJ2-7; D unclear. The length of the CDR3 is 12 residues. Trimming pared 4 bases from V and 7 bases from J, leaving 11 bases between. Per the germline V gene, CDR1 is LGHDT and CDR2 is YNNKEL (reference sequence). Here the CDR3 reads CASSPSSGEQYF. DNA for the CDR3: TGTGCCAGCAGCCCGTCTTCGGGTGAGCAGTACTTC.

The rearrangement uses TRBV7-9 and TRBJ2-1; D assignment may be TRBD1 or TRBD2 (5 bases each). CDR1 SEHNR and CDR2 FQNEAQ come from the germline V gene (reference sequence). This CDR3 is built from 14 residues. V shed 3 bases and J shed 6 bases, with 12 bases lying between them. CDR3 region: CASSFGGSRNEQFF. CDR3 nucleotide sequence: TGTGCCAGCAGCTTTGGGGGATCGCGCAATGAGCAGTTCTTC.

V and J are TRBV9 and TRBJ1-1; D is perhaps TRBD1 (5 bases). The CDR3 runs 13 residues. V was clipped by 1 base and J by 4 bases, with 8 bases between them. Per germline, CDR1 SGDLS and CDR2 YYNGEE. CDR3 DNA sequence: TGTGCCAGCAGCGTATCAGGGATCACTGAAGCTTTCTTT. Its protein is CASSVSGITEAFF.

This clonotype was observed a few times. Its ends do not fully match the called genes, so a read error is possible. The rearrangement joins TRBV6-2 or TRBV6-3 to TRBJ2-3, with 10 bases matching TRBD2. CDR3 size: 11 residues. Germline CDR1 and CDR2: MNHEY and SVGEGT. The CDR3 DNA sequence: TGTGCCAGCAGTTATCCAGGACTAGCGGCTTTT. Amino acid sequence: CASSYPGLAAF.

This clonotype was recorded a few times. CDR3 in amino acids: CASSPTHGLQYGYTF. The CDR3 nucleotides read TGTGCCAGCAGCCCTACCCATGGGCTACAGTATGGCTACACCTTC. The chain employs TRBV5-5 and TRBJ1-2; D unresolved. V dropped 4 bases and J dropped 5 bases, with 18 bases sitting between them. Germline lookup yields CDR1 SGHKS and CDR2 YYEKEE (reference sequence). This CDR3 is built from 15 residues.

The V call is TRBV12-3 or TRBV12-4, the J call TRBJ2-1; possible D gene TRBD1, 6 bases. The CDR3 is made up of 15 amino acids. V gave up 5 bases and J gave up 0 bases, with 11 bases separating them. Written as DNA, the CDR3 is TGTGCCAGCAGTGAACAGGGCCTCTCCTACAATGAGCAGTTCTTC. Translating gives CASSEQGLSYNEQFF.

This clonotype was detected only a few times. The gene calls are TRBV5-1 and TRBJ2-1, with TRBD2 identical over 11 bases. Germline trimming cut 2 bases from V and 9 bases from J; bases unmatched to any gene: 7. The CDR3 length is 15 residues. Germline CDR1 is SGHRS and CDR2 is YFSETQ. CDR3 nucleotides: TGCGCCAGCAGCTTAATAACTAGCGGGAGTTCTGAGCAGTTCTTC. Translated: CASSLITSGSSEQFF.

The sample holds a few counts of this clonotype. This chain connects TRBV5-1 to TRBJ2-2, with 7 bases aligning to TRBD1. V lost 6 bases and J lost 0; bases outside the gene matches: 8. The CDR3 length is 16 residues. Germline V CDR1 and CDR2: SGHRS, YFSETQ. The CDR3 DNA follows: TGCGCCAGCACCACCGGGACAGCCTCGAACACCGGGGAGCTGTTTTTT. The encoded protein is CASTTGTASNTGELFF.

This clonotype has more than one count but fewer than ten. This chain joins TRBV24-1 and TRBJ2-2; a weak D match, TRBD2 (7 bases). CDR1 KGHDR and CDR2 SFDVKD come from the germline V gene. The CDR3 length is 16 residues. V lost 3 bases to trimming and J lost 4 bases, with 14 bases between them. CDR3 nucleotide sequence: TGTGCCACCAGTGATAGGGGGGGCCGTCGCACCGGGGAGCTGTTTTTT. Its protein product is CATSDRGGRRTGELFF.

The CDR3 is CASSEHLYYNEQFF. The CDR3 DNA follows: TGTGCCAGCAGTGAGCATTTATACTACAATGAGCAGTTCTTC. This chain connects TRBV2 to TRBJ2-1; no definite D call. Germline CDR1 reads SNHLY; CDR2 reads FYNNEI. The CDR3 length is 14 residues. The V gene lost 3 bases and the J gene lost 3 bases, with 9 bases spanning the gap.

The V call is TRBV4-1, the J call TRBJ1-1; 8 positions match TRBD1. CDR3 length: 17 residues. CDR1 and CDR2 (germline): MGHRA, YSYEKL. J was trimmed by 4 bases and V by 1 base; bases with no gene match: 11. This chain's CDR3 is CASSQAYDRGTVTEAFF. In DNA, the CDR3 is TGCGCCAGCAGCCAAGCCTACGACAGGGGTACGGTCACTGAAGCTTTCTTT.

The rearrangement joins TRBV11-3 to TRBJ2-1; possible D gene TRBD2, 6 bases. The germline V gene has CDR1 SGHNT and CDR2 YENEEA. CDR3 length equals 16 residues. With 1 base removed from V and 2 bases from J, the gap between germline ends came to 12 bases. The CDR3 bases are TGTGCCAGCAGCTTAGTAGGCGGGATCACCTACAATGAGCAGTTCTTC. Encoded protein: CASSLVGGITYNEQFF.

This clonotype was seen only a few times. Here the CDR3 reads CSAPIGGGRGDTQYF. In DNA, the CDR3 is TGCAGTGCCCCGATCGGCGGGGGCCGGGGGGATACGCAGTATTTT. The rearrangement uses TRBV20-1 and TRBJ2-3; TRBD2 might be the D (7 bases). The CDR3 is 15 residues long. V was trimmed by 6 bases and J by 6 bases, leaving 22 bases between them. Germline assignment: CDR1 DFQATT and CDR2 SNEGSKA (reference sequence).

J is TRBJ1-2 and V is TRBV24-1, with D unresolved. Trimming stripped 4 bases from V and 8 bases from J, with 13 bases between. Germline V gives CDR1 KGHDR, CDR2 SFDVKD. The CDR3 is 13 amino acids. CDR3: CATSDPNTLGYTF. The CDR3 DNA follows: TGTGCCACCAGTGACCCCAATACCTTAGGCTACACCTTC.